This T cell receptor (beta chain) was identified in a study of blood T cell repertoires in COVID-19. The wider study: The origin of the acute and convalescent COVID-19 samples was the United States, Italy and Spain. PBMCs, B-cell-depleted T cells, or T cells were the source of the cDNA or gDNA that made up the material.

Methods used by the authors: Estimation of nucleated cell counts was performed using reference gene primer amplification. Profiling relied on immunoSEQ multiplex PCR, and the TCRdb table lists in-frame clones only, not all of them. V, J and clone size are those of that table, while D and trimming were read from the DNA. The sample has about 200,000 clones, 83% seen once; the top ten hold around 2.5%. Looked up from germline, CDR1 is LNHDA and CDR2 is SQIVND (reference sequence). J lost 0 bases, V lost 1 base, and 9 bases had no gene match. The CDR3 consists of 17 residues. Material: peripheral blood. This chain uses TRBV19 with TRBJ2-7; TRBD1 matches at 7 bases. This sequence originates from a woman in her thirties or forties with active or convalescent COVID-19. The CDR3 bases are TGTGCCAGTAGTATAGTTTGGACAGGTCCAAGCTCCTACGAGCAGTACTTC. Its translation: CASSIVWTGPSSYEQYF.